These T cell receptor beta chains were read from a single sample in a study of OX40 agonist ivuxolimab in advanced cancers. Libraries were prepared by immunoSEQ multiplex PCR; TCRdb keeps only in-frame clonotypes and omits some of them. In the table there are roughly 100,000 clones, 87% of which are singletons. Sequences were derived from CD4+ or CD8+ T cells sorted from blood, sampled in a trial of the OX40 agonist ivuxolimab. The receptors originated from an adult with an advanced solid tumor such as melanoma, head and neck, liver or kidney cancer. CDR3s include the opening cysteine and the closing phenylalanine or tryptophan. D genes are given only for firm matches.

cdr3_nt | cdr3_aa | d_call | j_call | v_call
TGTGCCAGCAGTCTCAATCCGGACAGACCAAATGAAAAACTGTTTTTT | CASSLNPDRPNEKLFF | NA | TRBJ1-4 | TRBV27
TGTGCCAGCACTCTCGGACCATTCACAGATACGCAGTATTTT | CASTLGPFTDTQYF | NA | TRBJ2-3 | TRBV5-8
TGTGCCAGCAGTTACTCAAAGGGGCCGAATCAGCCCCAGCATTTT | CASSYSKGPNQPQHF | NA | TRBJ1-5 | TRBV6-5
TGTGCCAGCAGCTTAGGTAACTCTGGAAACACCATATATTTT | CASSLGNSGNTIYF | NA | TRBJ1-3 | TRBV11-2
TGTGCCAGCAGTTACTCCGGGGGTAGCAATCAGCCCCAGCATTTT | CASSYSGGSNQPQHF | NA | TRBJ1-5 | TRBV6-6
TGTGCCAGCAAACCTGTCGCCCGGGACAGGGATCACGAGCAGTACTTC | CASKPVARDRDHEQYF | TRBD1 | TRBJ2-7 | TRBV2
TGTGCCAGCACCGTCGGGGCAGGGACAGATACGCAGTATTTT | CASTVGAGTDTQYF | NA | TRBJ2-3 | TRBV5-5
TGTGCCAGCAGAAAAAGCGGGGGGGCCTACAATGAGCAGTTCTTC | CASRKSGGAYNEQFF | TRBD2 | TRBJ2-1 | TRBV5-4
TGCAGCGTTGGACGGGGATCTACCTACGAGCAGTACTTC | CSVGRGSTYEQYF | NA | TRBJ2-7 | TRBV29-1
TGTGCCAGCACCCCCGAGCGGGTTAGCACAGATACGCAGTATTTT | CASTPERVSTDTQYF | NA | TRBJ2-3 | TRBV6-1
TGTGCCAGTTACAGGGATGAAGCTTTCTTT | CASYRDEAFF | NA | TRBJ1-1 | TRBV19
TGTGCCAGCAGCCAAGGGGGGGGCACCACAGATACGCAGTATTTT | CASSQGGGTTDTQYF | NA | TRBJ2-3 | TRBV4-2
TGCGCCAGCAGCATTGGACAGGGTACGAACACCGGGGAGCTGTTTTTT | CASSIGQGTNTGELFF | TRBD1 | TRBJ2-2 | TRBV5-1
TGTGCCAGCTCACCGGCGGGGGTGGACCAGTACTTC | CASSPAGVDQYF | TRBD2 | TRBJ2-5 | TRBV18
TGCGCCAGCAGCCAAGGGGATCCCCCCTACGAGCAGTACTTC | CASSQGDPPYEQYF | NA | TRBJ2-7 | TRBV4-3
TGTGCCAGCAGTAGCGGGGTTAGCAATCAGCCCCAGCATTTT | CASSSGVSNQPQHF | NA | TRBJ1-5 | TRBV2
TGCGCCAGCAGCAATAGCGGGGTTGGGCAAGAGACCCAGTACTTC | CASSNSGVGQETQYF | TRBD2 | TRBJ2-5 | TRBV10-2
TGTGCCAGCAAGTTTCAGCGGGGGGGCAACGGTGAGCAGTTCTTC | CASKFQRGGNGEQFF | TRBD2 | TRBJ2-1 | TRBV2
TGTGCCAGCAGTGAACGTGCTAGCAGCGGCCACACAGATACGCAGTATTTT | CASSERASSGHTDTQYF | NA | TRBJ2-3 | TRBV25-1
TGTGCCAGCAGCTGGAGGACGGCAGGAAACACCGGGGAGCTGTTTTTT | CASSWRTAGNTGELFF | NA | TRBJ2-2 | TRBV9
TGTGCCAGCAGCCACGGTCAGGTCCGGGGTGAGCAGTTCTTC | CASSHGQVRGEQFF | NA | TRBJ2-1 | TRBV14
TGCGCCAGCAGCATGACCGGGACTAGCGGGGGTAAAGAGACCCAGTACTTC | CASSMTGTSGGKETQYF | TRBD2 | TRBJ2-5 | TRBV5-1
TGTGCCAGCAGCCTGCGGGGGGGGACGGAGAATTCACCCCTCCACTTT | CASSLRGGTENSPLHF | NA | TRBJ1-6 | TRBV9
TGTGCCAGTAGTCTATCCGGCCGACAGAGCTACGAGCAGTACTTC | CASSLSGRQSYEQYF | NA | TRBJ2-7 | TRBV19
TGTGCCTGGAGTGTACGCAGGGGGGACACTGAAGCTTTCTTT | CAWSVRRGDTEAFF | TRBD1 | TRBJ1-1 | TRBV30
TGTGCCAGCAGGAACTACGAGCAGTACTTC | CASRNYEQYF | NA | TRBJ2-7 | TRBV6-1
TGTGCCAGCAGCTTGGAGGGGGACTTCGCTTATTACGAGCAGTACTTC | CASSLEGDFAYYEQYF | NA | TRBJ2-7 | TRBV5-5
TGTGCCAGCAGGCGCCCGGGAAATCCCAATGAGCAGTTCTTC | CASRRPGNPNEQFF | NA | TRBJ2-1 | TRBV6-5
TGTGCCAGCAGGGGAACGGGACAGGGGGCTACTGAGCAGTTCTTC | CASRGTGQGATEQFF | TRBD1 | TRBJ2-1 | TRBV27